The T cell receptor (beta chain) described here comes from a study of blood T cell repertoires in COVID-19. In the authors' methods: Reference gene primer amplification in the assay estimated nucleated cell counts. Only in-frame clones appear in the TCRdb table, and some are missing; sequencing was by immunoSEQ multiplex PCR. The V and J calls and clone size are taken from that table; D and trimming were inferred from the DNA. The sample yields roughly 200,000 clones, approximately 90% seen once. The clonotype originates from a woman between 18 and 30 years old who had recovered from COVID-19. Sequencing was done on a sample of peripheral blood.

The CDR3 DNA reads as TGTGCCACCAGTGACTGGAGGGGAAATGAGCAGTTCTTC. As protein: CATSDWRGNEQFF. The V and J genes are TRBV24-1 and TRBJ2-1; D is possibly TRBD2 (6 bases). There are 13 residues in the CDR3. Germline V gene sequence: CDR1 KGHDR, CDR2 SFDVKD. The ends were cut back, 4 bases at V and 7 bases at J, with 10 bases in the middle.